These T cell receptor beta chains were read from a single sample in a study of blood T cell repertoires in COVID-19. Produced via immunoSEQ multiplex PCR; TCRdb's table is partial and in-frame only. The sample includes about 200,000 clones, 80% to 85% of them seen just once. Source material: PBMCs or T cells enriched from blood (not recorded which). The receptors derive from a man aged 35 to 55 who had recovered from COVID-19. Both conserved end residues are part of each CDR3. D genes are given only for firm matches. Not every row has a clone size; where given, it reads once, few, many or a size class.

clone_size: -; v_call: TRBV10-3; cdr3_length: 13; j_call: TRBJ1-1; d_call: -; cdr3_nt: TGTGCCACCCATGGAGGAAAGAACACTGAAGCTTTCTTT; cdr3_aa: CATHGGKNTEAFF
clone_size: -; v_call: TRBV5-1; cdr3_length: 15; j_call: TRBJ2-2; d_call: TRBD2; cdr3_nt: TGCGCCAGCAGCTTCACTAGCGGGGACACCGGGGAGCTGTTTTTT; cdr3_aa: CASSFTSGDTGELFF
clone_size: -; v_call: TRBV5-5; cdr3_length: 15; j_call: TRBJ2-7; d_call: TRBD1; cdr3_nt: TGTGCCAGCAGCAGCGTCCCGGGACAGGGGCGGGAGCAGTACTTC; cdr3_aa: CASSSVPGQGREQYF
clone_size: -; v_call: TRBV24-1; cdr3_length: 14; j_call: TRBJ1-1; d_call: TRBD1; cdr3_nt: TGTGCCACCAGTGACGGGACAGGGAACGCTGAAGCTTTCTTT; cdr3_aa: CATSDGTGNAEAFF
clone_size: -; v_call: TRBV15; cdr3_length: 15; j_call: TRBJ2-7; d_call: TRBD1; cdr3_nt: TGTGCCACCAGCTTAGGACAGGATTCTTTCTACGAGCAGTACTTC; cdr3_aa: CATSLGQDSFYEQYF
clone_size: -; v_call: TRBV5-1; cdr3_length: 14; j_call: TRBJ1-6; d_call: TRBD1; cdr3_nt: TGCGCCAGCAGCCCGGACAGGGCGGATTCACCCCTCCACTTT; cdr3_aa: CASSPDRADSPLHF
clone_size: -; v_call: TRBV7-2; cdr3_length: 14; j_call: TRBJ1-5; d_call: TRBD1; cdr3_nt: TGTGCCAGCAGCCCTCGGACAGGGAACCAGCCCCAGCATTTT; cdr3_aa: CASSPRTGNQPQHF
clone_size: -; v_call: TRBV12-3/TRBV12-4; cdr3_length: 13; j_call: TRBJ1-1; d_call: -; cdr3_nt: TGTGCCAGCATGGTATCGGGGGGCACTGAAGCTTTCTTT; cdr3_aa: CASMVSGGTEAFF
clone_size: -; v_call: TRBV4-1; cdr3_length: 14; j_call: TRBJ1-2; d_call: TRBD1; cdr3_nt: TGCGCCAGCAGCCGTCGACAGGGACGATATGGCTACACCTTC; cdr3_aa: CASSRRQGRYGYTF
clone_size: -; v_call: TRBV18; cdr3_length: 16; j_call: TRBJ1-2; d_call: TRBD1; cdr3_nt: TGTGCCAGCTCACCCGGGACAGGGGGCCCAAACTATGGCTACACCTTC; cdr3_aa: CASSPGTGGPNYGYTF
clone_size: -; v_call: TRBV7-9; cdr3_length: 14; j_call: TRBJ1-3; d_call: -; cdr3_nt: TGTGCCAGCAGCTTGCAGGGTACCGGAAACACCATATATTTT; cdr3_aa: CASSLQGTGNTIYF
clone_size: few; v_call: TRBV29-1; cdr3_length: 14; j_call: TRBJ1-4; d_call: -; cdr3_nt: TGCAGCGCCCGCCCCGGGGGGCGCCTCAAAAAACTGTTTTTT; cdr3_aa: CSARPGGRLKKLFF
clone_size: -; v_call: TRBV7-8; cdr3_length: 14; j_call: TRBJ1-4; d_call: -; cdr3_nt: TGTGCCAGCAGCCCTCGGTCAGGGGAGCGAAAACTGTTTTTT; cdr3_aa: CASSPRSGERKLFF
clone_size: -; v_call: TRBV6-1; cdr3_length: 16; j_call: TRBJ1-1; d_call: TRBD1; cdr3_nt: TGTGCCAGCAGTGAAAAATGGGGACAGGGTAGGTCTGAAGCTTTCTTT; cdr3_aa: CASSEKWGQGRSEAFF
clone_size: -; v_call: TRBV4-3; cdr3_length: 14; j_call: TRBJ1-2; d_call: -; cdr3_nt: TGCGCCAGCAGCCAAGATCCAGGGATTGGTGGCTACACCTTC; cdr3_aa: CASSQDPGIGGYTF
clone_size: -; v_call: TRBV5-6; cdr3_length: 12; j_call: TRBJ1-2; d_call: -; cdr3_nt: TGTGCCAGCAGCTTGTCGGGAGGGGGCTACACCTTC; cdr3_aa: CASSLSGGGYTF
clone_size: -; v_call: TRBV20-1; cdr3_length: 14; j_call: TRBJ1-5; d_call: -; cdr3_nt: TGCAGTGCTAGTAGTCAGAATAGCAATCAGCCCCAGCATTTT; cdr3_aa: CSASSQNSNQPQHF
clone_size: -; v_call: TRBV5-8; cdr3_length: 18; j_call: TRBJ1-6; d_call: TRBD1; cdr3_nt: TGTGCCAGCAGCTCAGGGGGGTTTTTCGTATCCTATAATTCACCCCTCCACTTT; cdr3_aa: CASSSGGFFVSYNSPLHF
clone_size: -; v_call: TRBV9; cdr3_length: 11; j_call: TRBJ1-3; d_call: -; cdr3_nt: TGTGCCAGCAGCGCGGGGGGACACATATATTTT; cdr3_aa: CASSAGGHIYF